This entry lists 31 T cell receptor beta chains sequenced from one sample in a study of type 1 and type 2 diabetes patients. Amplification started from genomic DNA. Multiplex PCR with 30 forward and 13 reverse primers amplified the TCR beta CDR3. TCRdb used MiXCR to reprocess the multiplex PCR reads, holding one entry per CDR3 protein. The table lists 250,000 or so distinct CDR3 sequences, around 47% of them singletons. The sample comprised peripheral blood mononuclear cells (PBMCs). Receptors were obtained from a man younger than 35 with type 2 diabetes.

The chain is built from TRBV20-1 and TRBJ2-7, with 10 bases that match TRBD2. Per the germline V gene, CDR1 is DFQATT and CDR2 is SNEGSKA (reference sequence). The CDR3 is 14 residues long. J was trimmed by 0 bases and V by 6 bases; bases with no gene match: 5. CDR3 DNA sequence: TGCAGTGCAAGTAGCGGGGGGAGCTCCTACGAGCAGTACTTC. This sequence encodes CSASSGGSSYEQYF.

The chain links TRBV6-6 to TRBJ1-1; a possible D gene is TRBD1 (5 bases). Germline lookup yields CDR1 MNHNY and CDR2 SVGAGI (reference sequence). V was pared by 4 bases and J by 7 bases, with 13 bases between. The CDR3 is made up of 13 amino acids. The CDR3 reads CASSLGVSNEAFF. The CDR3 DNA follows: TGTGCCAGCAGTTTGGGGGTTTCGAATGAAGCTTTCTTT.

The table lists this clonotype with a few counts. CDR3 sequence: CASSLVRGPGELFF. The CDR3 DNA is TGTGCCAGCAGTTTAGTAAGGGGACCCGGGGAGCTGTTTTTT. V gene TRBV6-5 combines with J gene TRBJ2-2, with D possibly called TRBD1 or TRBD2 (5 bases each). The V end lost 4 bases, the J end lost 6 bases, and 12 bases lay between the germline ends. CDR1 MNHEY and CDR2 SVGAGI come from the germline V gene. The CDR3 runs 14 residues.

This clonotype appeared a few times. V gene TRBV6-5 combines with J gene TRBJ2-7; TRBD1 aligns across 8 bases. The CDR3 runs to 13 residues. Unmatched junction bases numbered 5, after V lost 9 bases and J lost 1 base. From germline, CDR1 is MNHEY and CDR2 SVGAGI. The CDR3 DNA sequence: TGTGCCAGTTGGGACAGGAAATCCTACGAGCAGTACTTC. This translates into CASWDRKSYEQYF.

The chain has TRBV20-1 and TRBJ1-1; D is possibly TRBD1 (5 bases). V was cut by 4 bases and J by 1 base, with 13 bases left in between. The CDR3 is 14 amino acids. Germline V gene lookup returns CDR1 DFQATT and CDR2 SNEGSKA (reference sequence). The CDR3 reads CSATGWEQNTEAFF. As DNA, the CDR3 is TGCAGTGCTACAGGGTGGGAGCAGAACACTGAAGCTTTCTTT.

Concerning this clonotype: The junction and the germline gene differ at one end; a read error may be behind it. The chain couples TRBV9 to TRBJ2-3, with TRBD1 matching over 8 bases. The CDR3 has 12 amino acids. Germline CDR1 and CDR2: SGDLS and YYNGEE. The CDR3 protein is CASQGDTDTQNF. CDR3 nucleotides: TGTGCTTCACAGGGGGACACAGATACGCAGAATTTT.

This clonotype came up once. One end of the junction varies from germline; a read error may be responsible. The rearrangement links TRBV2 to TRBJ2-7; 12 bases agree with TRBD1. This CDR3 spans 16 amino acids. The germline CDR1 and CDR2 sequences are SNHLY and FYNNEI. CDR3 region: CASSIASGTGGYERYF. The DNA of the CDR3 is TGTGCCAGTAGTATAGCCTCCGGGACAGGGGGCTACGAGCGGTACTTC.

A remark on this clonotype: One base away lies a much larger clone, so this may be a sequencing read error. The CDR3 sequence is CASRPPLRGEQYF. DNA for the CDR3: TGTGCCAGCAGACCACCCCTCCGTGGTGAGCAGTACTTC. The rearrangement joins TRBV25-1 to TRBJ2-7; D remains ambiguous. The V end was cut by 6 bases, the J end by 7 bases, with 16 bases between. Germline V lookup: CDR1 MGHDK, CDR2 SYGVNS. The CDR3 sequence is 13 residues long.

In its sample, this clonotype was seen a few times. V and J are TRBV15 and TRBJ1-1; D is unclear. V was clipped by 5 bases and J by 1 base, with 14 bases between them. The CDR3 totals 15 residues. Germline lookup yields CDR1 LNHNV and CDR2 YYDKDF (reference sequence). CDR3 in amino acids: CATSLSDGSNTEAFF. The DNA of the CDR3 is TGTGCCACCAGCCTATCGGACGGGTCGAACACTGAAGCTTTCTTT.

The chain uses TRBV20-1 and TRBJ2-3; D is unclear. V shed 1 base and J shed 6 bases, with 14 bases lying between them. The CDR3 extends over 14 amino acids. Germline-derived CDR1 and CDR2 are DFQATT and SNEGSKA (reference sequence). The CDR3: CSARGAFGSDTQYF. The CDR3 DNA reads TGCAGTGCTAGAGGGGCATTCGGGTCCGATACGCAGTATTTT.

This rearrangement joins TRBV7-8 to TRBJ2-3; no firm D call. The CDR3 is made up of 15 amino acids. CDR1 is SGHVS, CDR2 FQNEAQ, per germline. The V gene lost 0 bases and the J gene lost 2 bases, with 9 bases spanning the gap. CDR3 nucleotides: TGTGCCAGCAGCTTAGCTAGTGGTTACACAGATACGCAGTATTTT. Its protein product is CASSLASGYTDTQYF. Supplemented by reference TRBV7-8 and TRBJ2-3, the full variable domain reads GAGVSQSPRYKVAKRGQDVALRCDPISGHVSLFWYQQALGQGPEFLTYFQNEAQLDKSGLPSDRFFAERPEGSVSTLKIQRTQQEDSAVYLCASSLASGYTDTQYFGPGTRLTVL.

A few counts support this clonotype. The chain employs TRBV10-2 and TRBJ2-5, with D unclear. Germline CDR1 and CDR2: WSHSY and SAAADI. The CDR3 runs to 14 residues. Between the trimmed V and J ends, which lost 1 base and 3 bases, there was a span of 9 bases. The CDR3 DNA sequence: TGCGCCAGCAGTGAGTTCCAGATAGAAGAGACCCAGTACTTC. Translated: CASSEFQIEETQYF.

The chain employs TRBV6-6 and TRBJ2-7; TRBD2 agrees at 7 bases. This CDR3 contains 12 residues. J lost 5 bases, V lost 6 bases, and 4 bases had no gene match. Germline CDR1 and CDR2: MNHNY and SVGAGI (reference sequence). The CDR3 reads CASSLRGDEQYF. The CDR3 DNA sequence: TGTGCCAGCAGCCTCCGGGGGGACGAGCAGTACTTC.

This chain links TRBV6-6 with TRBJ1-1; D may be TRBD1 (6 bases). Germline lookup yields CDR1 MNHNY and CDR2 SVGAGI (reference sequence). The CDR3 length is 14 residues. Trimming cost V 5 bases and J 5 bases, with 15 bases left between them. The CDR3 loop is CASSKTDRNTEAFF. In nucleotides, the CDR3 is TGTGCCAGCAGTAAGACAGACAGGAATACTGAAGCTTTCTTT.

The chain has TRBV28 and TRBJ2-7, with 7 bases identical to TRBD1. Germline V gene sequence: CDR1 MDHEN, CDR2 SYDVKM. This CDR3 contains 15 residues. The trim removed 6 bases at V and 4 bases at J, leaving 12 bases unmatched. The chain's CDR3 is CASSPRQGGWYEQYF. In DNA, the CDR3 is TGTGCCAGCAGCCCGCGACAGGGTGGTTGGTACGAGCAGTACTTC.

The chain is built from TRBV2 and TRBJ2-7; TRBD1 aligns across 8 bases. The V and J ends lost 6 bases and 2 bases, in that order; junction bases with no gene match: 12. CDR3 length: 16 amino acids. Germline CDR1 and CDR2: SNHLY and FYNNEI. This CDR3 reads CASSTKPGQEPYEQYF. DNA of the CDR3: TGTGCCAGCAGCACGAAACCGGGACAGGAACCCTACGAGCAGTACTTC.

Note on this clonotype: A single base separates this from a much larger clone, so it may be a read error. The chain links TRBV2 to TRBJ1-1; D is unclear. CDR3 length: 13 residues. From germline, CDR1 is SNHLY and CDR2 FYNNEI. CDR3 loop: CASTMRENTETFF. The CDR3 nucleotides read TGTGCCAGCACGATGCGGGAGAACACTGAAACTTTCTTT.

In DNA, the CDR3 is TGTGCCAGCAGTCCTAGGGTTCAGGGCTACGAGCAGTACTTC. This gives the protein CASSPRVQGYEQYF. The genes are TRBV28 and TRBJ2-7; the D gene is possibly TRBD1 (5 bases). V was cut by 5 bases and J by 3 bases, with 14 bases left in between. Germline V lookup: CDR1 MDHEN, CDR2 SYDVKM. The CDR3 length is 14 residues.

This clonotype has at least ten counts. The chain employs TRBV7-6 and TRBJ1-1, with TRBD1 matching over 9 bases. Germline assignment: CDR1 SGHVS and CDR2 FNYEAQ. This CDR3 has 14 amino acids. Trimming at V came to 9 bases and at J to 1 base, leaving 6 bases not matched to a gene. The DNA of the CDR3 is TGTGCCAGTACCTCGGGACAGGGGAACACTGAAGCTTTCTTT. Translated, it gives CASTSGQGNTEAFF.

The rearrangement joins TRBV19 to TRBJ1-5; tentatively, D is TRBD1 (6 bases). This CDR3 comprises 16 residues. The germline gives CDR1 LNHDA, CDR2 SQIVND (reference sequence). V was trimmed by 2 bases and J by 2 bases, leaving 13 bases between them. CDR3 DNA: TGTGCCAGTAGTATACCCTCAGCAGGGGGCAATCAGCCCCAGCATTTT. The encoded protein is CASSIPSAGGNQPQHF. Drawing the rest from reference TRBV19 and TRBJ1-5, the complete variable domain is DGGITQSPKYLFRKEGQNVTLSCEQNLNHDAMYWYRQDPGQGLRLIYYSQIVNDFQKGDIAEGYSVSREKKESFPLTVTSAQKNPTAFYLCASSIPSAGGNQPQHFGDGTRLSIL.

This clonotype has only a few counts. The V and J genes are TRBV10-3 and TRBJ1-5; weak D call: TRBD1 (6 bases). The germline V and J ends were trimmed by 5 bases and 6 bases, with 14 bases remaining between them. This CDR3 has 14 amino acids. Germline CDR1 reads ENHRY; CDR2 reads SYGVKD. The CDR3 region is CAISQTGMGQPQHF. The CDR3 DNA sequence: TGTGCCATCAGTCAAACAGGGATGGGTCAGCCCCAGCATTTT.

This chain uses TRBV2 with TRBJ2-7, with TRBD2 identical over 9 bases. The J call may be in error: the DNA end matches TRBJ2-1 better. Germline assignment: CDR1 SNHLY and CDR2 FYNNEI. There are 14 residues in the CDR3. CDR3 bases: TGTGCCAGCAGTAGGACTAGCGCAGACAATGAGCAGTTCTTC. Its protein product is CASSRTSADNEQFF.

The chain links TRBV30 to TRBJ1-4, with 10 nucleotides matching TRBD1. The CDR3 is 17 residues long. Germline V lookup: CDR1 GTSNPN, CDR2 SVGIG (reference sequence). The V gene end was trimmed by 1 base and the J gene end by 1 base; junction bases not matched to a gene: 6. The CDR3 nucleotides read TGTGCCTGGAGTGCCCGACAGGGGGCCGGAACTAATGAAAAACTGTTTTTT. Its protein product is CAWSARQGAGTNEKLFF.

Regarding this clonotype: One junction end disagrees with the germline gene, perhaps due to a read error. The chain uses TRBV6-1 and TRBJ2-5; 8 nucleotides align to TRBD1. The length of the CDR3 is 14 residues. The germline V gene encodes CDR1 MNHNS and CDR2 SASEGT. DNA for the CDR3: TGTGTCAGCAGTGACTTCGGACAGGGAGAGACCCAGTACTTC. Translation gives CVSSDFGQGETQYF.

This clonotype has only a few counts. The gene calls are TRBV24-1 and TRBJ2-3, with D perhaps matching TRBD1 (6 bases). V was cut by 9 bases and J by 5 bases, with 8 bases left in between. CDR3 length: 11 amino acids. Germline V gives CDR1 KGHDR, CDR2 SFDVKD. The CDR3 sequence is CATEGEDTQYF. DNA for the CDR3: TGTGCCACCGAGGGGGAAGATACGCAGTATTTT.

The chain uses TRBV7-8 and TRBJ1-6; 7 positions match TRBD1. The CDR3 sequence is 18 residues long. J lost 9 bases, V lost 1 base, and 15 bases had no gene match. From germline, CDR1 is SGHVS and CDR2 FQNEAQ. CDR3 sequence reads: CASSLGDSFRDSTSPLHF. In nucleotides, the CDR3 is TGTGCCAGCAGCTTAGGGGACAGCTTTAGGGATAGCACTTCACCCCTCCACTTT.

The genes are TRBV7-2 and TRBJ2-7; 9 bases map to TRBD2. The CDR3 sequence is 17 residues long. V was pared by 0 bases and J by 4 bases, with 10 bases of the junction left unmatched. The germline V gene encodes CDR1 SGHTA and CDR2 FQGNSA. CDR3 nucleotides: TGTGCCAGCAGCTTAGCGCTCGGGAGCGGGAGGATATACGAGCAGTACTTC. It yields the protein CASSLALGSGRIYEQYF.

The chain uses TRBV7-2 and TRBJ1-4, with D possibly TRBD1 on 6 matching bases. The CDR3 has 16 amino acids. V lost 5 bases and J 0 bases, leaving 13 bases between the germline ends. The germline CDR1 and CDR2 sequences are SGHTA and FQGNSA. This chain's CDR3 is CASSPGASPTNEKLFF. In nucleotides, the CDR3 is TGTGCCAGCAGCCCGGGGGCATCCCCAACTAATGAAAAACTGTTTTTT.

The chain combines TRBV7-2 with TRBJ2-7; 13 positions agree with TRBD2. Looked up from germline, CDR1 is SGHTA and CDR2 is FQGNSA. CDR3 length: 19 residues. V was clipped by 6 bases and J by 0 bases; unmatched bases: 14. CDR3 bases: TGTGCCAGCAGTTACGTCCCGGGACTAGCGGGGTTAAACTCCTACGAGCAGTACTTC. It is translated as CASSYVPGLAGLNSYEQYF.

This chain links TRBV6-5 with TRBJ1-5; 9 positions match TRBD1. V lost 2 bases to trimming and J lost 9 bases; unmatched junction nucleotides: 5. Germline CDR1 reads MNHEY; CDR2 reads SVGAGI. The CDR3 extends over 14 amino acids. CDR3 sequence reads: CASSYDRGSPPQHF. CDR3 coding DNA: TGTGCCAGCAGTTACGACAGGGGGAGTCCGCCCCAGCATTTT.

This chain joins TRBV19 and TRBJ2-2; possibly TRBD1 for D (6 bases). Germline lookup yields CDR1 LNHDA and CDR2 SQIVND (reference sequence). Trimming pared 5 bases from V and 6 bases from J, leaving 16 bases between. The CDR3 sequence is 15 residues long. CDR3 sequence reads: CASSLQGSHAGELFF. The CDR3, as DNA: TGTGCCAGTAGTCTACAGGGTTCCCACGCCGGGGAGCTGTTTTTT.